This T cell receptor (beta chain) was found in a study of CD8 T cells in Susac syndrome. CDR1 is SGHDT and CDR2 is YYEEEE in the germline V gene. V dropped 3 bases and J dropped 5 bases, with 17 bases sitting between them. This CDR3 comprises 15 residues. Random-hexamer reverse transcription was applied to roughly 0.5 to 1 ug RNA. TCRdb processed the immunoSEQ multiplex PCR reads anew with MiXCR; each CDR3 protein has one entry. Seen here are about 150,000 distinct CDR3 sequences, approximately 95% observed once, and the top ten hold approximately 0.12%. The rearrangement joins TRBV5-6 to TRBJ2-5; D is perhaps TRBD2 (5 bases). Sequenced: CD4+ T cells from PBMCs. This TCR was sampled from a human donor with Susac syndrome. This CDR3 is CASSSKGVWRETQYF. The CDR3 bases are TGTGCCAGCAGCTCTAAGGGAGTCTGGCGGGAGACCCAGTACTTC.